The T cell receptor (beta chain) described here comes from a study of T-cell memory formation after mild COVID-19. Overall study: Largely, TCR clusters stayed within a single donor.

This clonotype was seen more than once but under ten times. Its antigen remains unknown. Study-wide points: Cross-reactive memory appears to have joined, as suggested by some responding clones showing up in pre-infection memory.

The CDR3 has 16 amino acids. Trimming pared 0 bases from V and 3 bases from J, leaving 10 bases between. CDR1 is SGHKS and CDR2 is YYEKEE in the germline V gene (reference sequence). With constant-segment primers, 5'RACE yielded cDNA libraries of TCR alpha and TCR beta that carried sample barcodes and UMIs. Each CDR3 protein gets one entry after TCRdb re-called the 5' RACE reads with MiXCR. This sample has some 450,000 distinct CDR3 sequences, with over 15% found just once. The V call is TRBV5-5, the J call TRBJ1-6; D gene unclear. This TCR came from a man aged 18-30 years who had mild COVID-19 (a few samples of this study predate the infection). Cell type and time point are not known. The sequenced sample was PBMCs or a T cell subset sorted from them (not recorded which). CDR3 sequence: CASSLGVERYNSPLHF. CDR3 DNA sequence: TGTGCCAGCAGCTTGGGGGTGGAGCGCTATAATTCACCCCTCCACTTT. The variable domain in full, with the rest retrieved from reference TRBV5-5 and TRBJ1-6, is DAGVTQSPTHLIKTRGQQVTLRCSPISGHKSVSWYQQVLGQGPQFIFQYYEKEERGRGNFPDRFSARQFPNYSSELNVNALLLGDSALYLCASSLGVERYNSPLHFGNGTRLTVT.